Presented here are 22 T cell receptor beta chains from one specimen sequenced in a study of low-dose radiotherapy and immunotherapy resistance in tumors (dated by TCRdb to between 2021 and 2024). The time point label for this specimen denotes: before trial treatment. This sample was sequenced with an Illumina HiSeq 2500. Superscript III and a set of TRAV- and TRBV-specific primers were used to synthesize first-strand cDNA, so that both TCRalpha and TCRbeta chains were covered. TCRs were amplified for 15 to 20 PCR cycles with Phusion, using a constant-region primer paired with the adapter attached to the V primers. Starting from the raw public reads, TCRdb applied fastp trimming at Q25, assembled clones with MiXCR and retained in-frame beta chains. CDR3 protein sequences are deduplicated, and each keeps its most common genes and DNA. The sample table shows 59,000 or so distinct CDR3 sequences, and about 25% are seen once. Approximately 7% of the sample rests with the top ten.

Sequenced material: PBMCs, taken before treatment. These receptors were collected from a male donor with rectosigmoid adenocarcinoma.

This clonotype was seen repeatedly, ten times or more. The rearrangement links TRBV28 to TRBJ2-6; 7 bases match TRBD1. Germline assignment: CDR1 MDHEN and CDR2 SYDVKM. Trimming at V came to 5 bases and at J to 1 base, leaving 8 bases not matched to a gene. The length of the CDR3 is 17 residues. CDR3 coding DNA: TGTGCCAGCAGTCCGCGACAGGGTGTATCTGGGGCCAACGTCCTGACTTTC. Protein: CASSPRQGVSGANVLTF.

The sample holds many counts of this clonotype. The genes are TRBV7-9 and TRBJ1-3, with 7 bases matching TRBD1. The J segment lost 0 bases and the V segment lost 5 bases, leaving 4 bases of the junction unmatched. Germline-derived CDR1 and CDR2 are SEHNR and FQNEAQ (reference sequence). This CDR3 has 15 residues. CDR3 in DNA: TGTGCCAGCAGCCCTAGGGACAGCTCTGGAAACACCATATATTTT. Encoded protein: CASSPRDSSGNTIYF.

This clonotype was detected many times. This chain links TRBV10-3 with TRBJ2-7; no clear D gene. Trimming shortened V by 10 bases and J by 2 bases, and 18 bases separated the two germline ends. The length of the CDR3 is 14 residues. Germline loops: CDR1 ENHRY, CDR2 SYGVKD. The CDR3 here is CATSLEGQTYEQYF. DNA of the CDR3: TGTGCCACCTCTCTGGAAGGCCAGACCTACGAGCAGTACTTC.

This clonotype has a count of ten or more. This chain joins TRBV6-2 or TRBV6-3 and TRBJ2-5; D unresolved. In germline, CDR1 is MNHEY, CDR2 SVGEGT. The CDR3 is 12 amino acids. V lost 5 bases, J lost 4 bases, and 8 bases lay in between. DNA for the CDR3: TGTGCCAGCAGTCACAACCTAGAGACCCAGTACTTC. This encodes CASSHNLETQYF.

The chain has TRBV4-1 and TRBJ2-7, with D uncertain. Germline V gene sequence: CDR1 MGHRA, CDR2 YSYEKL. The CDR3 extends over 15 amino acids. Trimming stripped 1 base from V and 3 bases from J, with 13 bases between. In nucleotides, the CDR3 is TGCGCCAGCAGCCAAGTACACGGATTGCACTACGAGCAGTACTTC. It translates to CASSQVHGLHYEQYF.

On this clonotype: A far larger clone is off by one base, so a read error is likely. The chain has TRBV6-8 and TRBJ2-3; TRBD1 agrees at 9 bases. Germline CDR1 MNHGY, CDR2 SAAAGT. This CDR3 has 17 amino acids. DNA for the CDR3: TGTGCCGGCAGTCTGGCTAGGACAGGGGCGGGTACAGATACGCAGTATTTT. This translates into CAGSLARTGAGTDTQYF.

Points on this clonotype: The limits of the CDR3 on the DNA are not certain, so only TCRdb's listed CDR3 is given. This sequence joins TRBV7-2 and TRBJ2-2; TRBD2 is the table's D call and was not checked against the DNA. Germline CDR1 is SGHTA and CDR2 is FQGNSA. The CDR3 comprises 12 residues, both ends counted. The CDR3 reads CASSSVGELFFF.

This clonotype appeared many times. CDR3 DNA sequence: TGTGCCACCAGTGATTCTACGTCCCAGAGGAATGAGCAGTTCTTC. Its protein product is CATSDSTSQRNEQFF. The chain carries TRBV24-1 and TRBJ2-1; the D is unclear. Germline V CDR1 and CDR2: KGHDR, SFDVKD. The CDR3 is made up of 15 amino acids. Trimming stripped 2 bases from V and 7 bases from J, with 14 bases between.

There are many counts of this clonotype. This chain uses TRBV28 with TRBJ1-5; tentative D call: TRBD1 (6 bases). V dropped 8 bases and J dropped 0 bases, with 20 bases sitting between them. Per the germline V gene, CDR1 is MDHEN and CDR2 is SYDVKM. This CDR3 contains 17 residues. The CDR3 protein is CASHPTGGGYSNQPQHF. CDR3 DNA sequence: TGTGCCAGCCACCCAACGGGAGGGGGTTATAGCAATCAGCCCCAGCATTTT.

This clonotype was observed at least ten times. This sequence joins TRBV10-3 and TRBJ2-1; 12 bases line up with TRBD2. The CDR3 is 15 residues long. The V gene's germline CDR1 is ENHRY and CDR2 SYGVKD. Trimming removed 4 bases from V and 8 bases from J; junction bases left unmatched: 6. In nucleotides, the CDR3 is TGTGCCATCAGTGTTGGGCTAGCGGGGGGGCATGAGCAGTTCTTC. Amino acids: CAISVGLAGGHEQFF.

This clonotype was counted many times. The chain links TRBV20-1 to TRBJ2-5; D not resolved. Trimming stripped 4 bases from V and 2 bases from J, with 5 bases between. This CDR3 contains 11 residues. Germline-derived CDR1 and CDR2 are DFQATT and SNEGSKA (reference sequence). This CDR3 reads CSANTQETQYF. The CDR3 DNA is TGCAGTGCTAACACGCAAGAGACCCAGTACTTC.

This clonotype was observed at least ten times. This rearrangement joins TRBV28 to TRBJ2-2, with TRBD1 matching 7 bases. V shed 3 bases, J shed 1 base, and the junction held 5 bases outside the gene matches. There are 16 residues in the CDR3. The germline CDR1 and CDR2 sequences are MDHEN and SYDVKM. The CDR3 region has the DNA TGTGCCAGCAGTTTGACGGGACAGATGAACACCGGGGAGCTGTTTTTT. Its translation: CASSLTGQMNTGELFF.

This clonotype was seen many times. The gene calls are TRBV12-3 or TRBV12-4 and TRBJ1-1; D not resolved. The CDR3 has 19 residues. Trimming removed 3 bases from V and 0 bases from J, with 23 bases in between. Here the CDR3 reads CASSFTTREGVGMNTEAFF. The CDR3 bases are TGTGCCAGCAGTTTTACTACGAGGGAGGGAGTGGGGATGAACACTGAAGCTTTCTTT.

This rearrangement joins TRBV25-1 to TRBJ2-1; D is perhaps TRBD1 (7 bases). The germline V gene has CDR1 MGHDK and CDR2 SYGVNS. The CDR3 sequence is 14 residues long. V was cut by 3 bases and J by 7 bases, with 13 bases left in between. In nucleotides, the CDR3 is TGTGCCAGCAGTGAGGAGGCAGGGGGGAATGAGCAGTTCTTC. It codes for CASSEEAGGNEQFF.

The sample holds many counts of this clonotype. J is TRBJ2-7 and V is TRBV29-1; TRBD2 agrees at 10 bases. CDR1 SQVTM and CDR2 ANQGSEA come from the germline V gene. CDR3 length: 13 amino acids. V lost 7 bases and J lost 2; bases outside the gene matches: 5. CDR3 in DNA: TGCAGCGCAGGGACTAGCGCACCCTACGAGCAGTACTTC. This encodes CSAGTSAPYEQYF.

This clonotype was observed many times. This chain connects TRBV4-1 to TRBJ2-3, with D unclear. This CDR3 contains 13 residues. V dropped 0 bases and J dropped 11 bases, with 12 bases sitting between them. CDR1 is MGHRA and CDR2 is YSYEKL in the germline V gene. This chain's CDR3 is CASSQDSLLWQYF. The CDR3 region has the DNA TGCGCCAGCAGCCAAGACTCCCTTCTCTGGCAGTATTTT.

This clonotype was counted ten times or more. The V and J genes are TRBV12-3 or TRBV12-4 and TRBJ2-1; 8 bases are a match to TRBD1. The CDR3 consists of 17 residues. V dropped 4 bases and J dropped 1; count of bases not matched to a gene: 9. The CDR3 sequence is CASSSPHRGESYNEQFF. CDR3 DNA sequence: TGTGCCAGCAGTTCGCCTCACAGGGGGGAGTCCTACAATGAGCAGTTCTTC.

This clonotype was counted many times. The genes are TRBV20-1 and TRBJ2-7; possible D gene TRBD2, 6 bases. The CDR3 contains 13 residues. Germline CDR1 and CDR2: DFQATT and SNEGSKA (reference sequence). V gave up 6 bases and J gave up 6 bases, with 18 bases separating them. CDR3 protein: CSAKTGTPTEQYF. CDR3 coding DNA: TGCAGTGCAAAGACCGGGACTCCGACCGAGCAGTACTTC.

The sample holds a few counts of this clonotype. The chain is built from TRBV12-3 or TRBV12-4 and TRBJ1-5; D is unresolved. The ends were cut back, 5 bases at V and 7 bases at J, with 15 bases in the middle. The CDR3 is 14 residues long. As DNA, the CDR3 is TGTGCCAGCAGTCCGGATGGACCCCAACAGCCCCAGCATTTT. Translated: CASSPDGPQQPQHF.

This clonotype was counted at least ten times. Written as DNA, the CDR3 is TGCAGCGTTGAGTTTGTAGCGGGAGGGCCCGAAGAGCAGTACTTC. This encodes CSVEFVAGGPEEQYF. V and J are TRBV29-1 and TRBJ2-7; 11 bases match TRBD2. This CDR3 contains 15 residues. The V gene's germline CDR1 is SQVTM and CDR2 ANQGSEA. The junction had 11 bases not matched to a gene; V was cut back by 3 bases and J by 7 bases.

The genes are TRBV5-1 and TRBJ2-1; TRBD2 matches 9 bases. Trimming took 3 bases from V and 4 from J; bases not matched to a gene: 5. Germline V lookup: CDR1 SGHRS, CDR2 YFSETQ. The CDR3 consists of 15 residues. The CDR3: CASSSAGGGYNEQFF. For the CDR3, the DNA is TGCGCCAGCAGCTCGGCGGGAGGGGGGTACAATGAGCAGTTCTTC.

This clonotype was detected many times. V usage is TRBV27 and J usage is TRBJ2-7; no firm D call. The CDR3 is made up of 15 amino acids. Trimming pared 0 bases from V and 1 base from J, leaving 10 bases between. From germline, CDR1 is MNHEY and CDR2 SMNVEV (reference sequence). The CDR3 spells CASSLSVRGSYEQYF. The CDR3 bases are TGTGCCAGCAGTTTATCGGTGCGAGGATCCTACGAGCAGTACTTC.